The T cell receptor beta chain under discussion was sequenced for a study of cytomegalovirus exposure and HLA in healthy donors. Overall study context: HLA-typed donors contributed around 88 million unique TCRs, which were held in an early data release.

The CDR3 covers 14 residues. Germline V gives CDR1 MNHEY, CDR2 SMNVEV (reference sequence). V was clipped by 8 bases and J by 3 bases; unmatched bases: 7. The PCR was carried out with 60 Vbeta primers and 13 Jbeta primers. Some clones are missing from TCRdb's copy, which holds only in-frame ones; the method was immunoSEQ multiplex PCR. The repertoire has about 120,000 clones, 70% to 80% of them found once; the top ten carry less than 3%. Remarks on this clone: The antigen remains unidentified.

Study-level results: Donor immune exposure was known only as CMV serostatus. Other equally common chains were less clonally expanded than HLA-associated TCR beta chains, a later analysis showed.

The rearrangement links TRBV27 to TRBJ2-1; 7 nucleotides line up with TRBD2. The source material was PBMCs. The receptor was isolated from a woman aged 40 to 49 in good health and CMV-seropositive. The CDR3, as DNA: TGTGCCAGCTTCAGCGGGAAAGACTACAATGAGCAGTTCTTC. Translated: CASFSGKDYNEQFF.